Listed below are T cell receptor beta chains from one sample, sequenced in a study of blood T cell repertoires in COVID-19. Assay: immunoSEQ multiplex PCR; the TCRdb copy retains only in-frame clones and omits some. The sample holds about 190,000 clones, 75% to 90% seen once. The sequencing input was peripheral blood. These receptors originate from a man in his 60s with acute or convalescent COVID-19. The CDR3 runs from the conserved cysteine through the conserved F or W. The D gene is left open where the match is weak. Where a row states a size, it is once, few, many or the class of an expanded clone; other rows omit it.

>NA|TRBV28|13|TRBJ1-1|NA
CASTRTGSTEAFF
>NA|TRBV28|16|TRBJ1-3|NA
CASSFFRSSMGNTIYF
>NA|TRBV5-6|15|TRBJ2-5|NA
CASTTGRGRVETQYF
>once|TRBV24-1|15|TRBJ1-5|TRBD1
CATSDRQGSNQPQHF
>few|TRBV19|16|TRBJ2-5|TRBD2
CASSITGTSGSETQYF
>NA|TRBV27|14|TRBJ2-1|TRBD1
CASSLRTGYNEQFF
>many|TRBV11-2|16|TRBJ2-1|NA
CASSLGRGTQTNEQFF
>once|TRBV7-9|15|TRBJ1-6|TRBD1
CASSLEGAGNSPLHF
>NA|TRBV30|15|TRBJ2-5|TRBD2
CAWAPGLAGVETQYF
>NA|TRBV5-1|14|TRBJ1-1|NA
CASSLRRENTEAFF
>few|TRBV4-3|16|TRBJ2-3|TRBD2
CASSQDLAGGADTQYF
>NA|TRBV15|18|TRBJ2-3|TRBD2
CATSSDISGALGTDTQYF
>NA|TRBV9|16|TRBJ2-5|NA
CASSVGGGGFQETQYF
>once|TRBV6-1|11|TRBJ1-5|NA
CASSDSRPQHF
>NA|TRBV19|16|TRBJ1-5|NA
CASRVIVRGFNQPQHF
>NA|TRBV24-1|16|TRBJ2-1|TRBD2
CATSDVGLAGVNEQFF
>NA|TRBV12-5|13|TRBJ2-7|NA
CASLRAGAYEQYF
>NA|TRBV4-1|14|TRBJ1-3|TRBD1
CASSRGQGENTIYF
>NA|TRBV11-2|15|TRBJ1-4|TRBD1
CASSLVARGREKLFF
>NA|TRBV6-5|13|TRBJ2-3|TRBD2
CASRAGAPDTQYF
>NA|TRBV6-5|16|TRBJ1-1|NA
CASSYGQGFMNTEAFF
>NA|TRBV15|18|TRBJ1-1|NA
CATSRDLRLAARDTEAFF
>NA|TRBV9|17|TRBJ2-1|TRBD2
CASSVATSGTTNNEQFF
>NA|TRBV2|16|TRBJ1-2|TRBD1
CASSSSPGQGVYGYTF
>NA|TRBV7-6|14|TRBJ2-7|TRBD1
CASSSTGKSAEQYF
>NA|TRBV6-5|15|TRBJ2-1|TRBD2
CASSYGTSGSDEQFF
>NA|TRBV7-2|13|TRBJ2-3|TRBD2
CASSLGERGFTYF
>NA|TRBV6-5|14|TRBJ1-2|TRBD1
CASSRDRSRYGYTF
>NA|TRBV12-5|19|TRBJ2-1|TRBD2
CASGSNAGLAGVSYNEQFF
>NA|TRBV6-5|13|TRBJ2-7|NA
CASGRGAGHEQYF
>NA|TRBV3-1/TRBV3-2|14|TRBJ2-2|NA
CASSHRRGPRELFF
>once|TRBV30|16|TRBJ2-3|TRBD2
CAWSKTGLAGESTQYF
>NA|TRBV6-5|13|TRBJ2-7|TRBD1
CASSYSQGNEQYF
>NA|TRBV15|16|TRBJ2-2|NA
CATSRKISGDTGELFF
>NA|TRBV20-1|14|TRBJ2-7|TRBD2
CSASGRRGSYEQYF
>NA|TRBV5-1|16|TRBJ2-1|NA
CASSGNSGSSYNEQFF
>NA|TRBV5-1|13|TRBJ2-7|TRBD1
CASSLRGLDEQYF
>NA|TRBV28|16|TRBJ1-2|NA
CASLKMSSRGLYGYTF
>NA|TRBV7-8|12|TRBJ1-5|NA
CASSHPGRPQHF
>NA|TRBV7-8|14|TRBJ1-2|TRBD1
CASSWSGQPYGYTF
>NA|TRBV6-6|15|TRBJ2-1|TRBD1
CASSDDRAPYNEQFF
>NA|TRBV5-1|16|TRBJ1-3|TRBD1
CASSPDRGGTGNTIYF
>NA|TRBV10-3|12|TRBJ1-2|TRBD1
CAISGTGDGYTF
>NA|TRBV9|17|TRBJ2-5|NA
CASSVDAASAGLETQYF
>NA|TRBV6-4|16|TRBJ2-1|TRBD2
CASSDSGGRAGNEQFF
>few|TRBV7-9|16|TRBJ2-3|TRBD1
CASSPQPGQGTDTQYF
>NA|TRBV27|14|TRBJ2-1|NA
CASSLEQGGNEQFF
>NA|TRBV10-2|11|TRBJ2-2|NA
CASRGAGELFF
>NA|TRBV7-9|14|TRBJ2-1|NA
CASSRTQGSNEQFF
>NA|TRBV4-1|16|TRBJ2-7|TRBD1
CASSQAKRGQVYEQYF
>NA|TRBV12-3/TRBV12-4|13|TRBJ1-5|TRBD1
CASCRQGAQPQHF
>NA|TRBV19|16|TRBJ1-6|NA
CASSIGQVVPNSPLHF
>NA|TRBV3-1/TRBV3-2|14|TRBJ1-5|NA
CASSRQYSNQPQHF
>NA|TRBV9|16|TRBJ2-1|NA
CASTLHDRLASNEQFF